One sample yielded the 11 T cell receptor beta chains listed below, sequenced in a study of T cell responses to AZD1222 COVID-19 vaccine. Sequencing was performed with immunoSEQ multiplex PCR; in TCRdb, only in-frame clones are kept and a portion is missing. Of about 130,000 clones detected, roughly 90% appear once; the ten largest clones hold roughly 1.6%. The starting material was peripheral blood, obtained on day 0 of AZD1222 vaccination. These receptors were collected from an adult in good health.

This clone showed up just a few times. The CDR3 DNA reads TGTGCCAGCAGTCTAGAGCGGGAGGCCGTCGTGCAGTACTTC. Protein product: CASSLEREAVVQYF. This chain connects TRBV7-2 to TRBJ2-7; TRBD2 matches at 9 bases. CDR1 is SGHTA, CDR2 FQGNSA, per germline. CDR3 length: 14 amino acids. The trim removed 6 bases at V and 9 bases at J, leaving 12 bases unmatched.

This sequence joins TRBV7-9 and TRBJ2-1; possible D gene TRBD1, 5 bases. Looked up from germline, CDR1 is SEHNR and CDR2 is FQNEAQ (reference sequence). Trimming pared 5 bases from V and 4 bases from J, leaving 21 bases between. The CDR3 extends over 17 amino acids. In DNA, the CDR3 is TGTGCCAGCAGCCCGAACGTCCCTAGGCAGGGATACAATGAGCAGTTCTTC. It is translated as CASSPNVPRQGYNEQFF.

V usage is TRBV18 and J usage is TRBJ2-5; maybe TRBD1 (6 bases). This CDR3 has 15 amino acids. Per germline, CDR1 KGHSH and CDR2 LQKENI. Trimming pared 0 bases from V and 1 base from J, leaving 9 bases between. CDR3 coding DNA: TGTGCCAGCTCACCACCCTGGGACACCCAAGAGACCCAGTACTTC. Translating it yields CASSPPWDTQETQYF. The complete variable domain, with remaining parts taken from reference TRBV18 and TRBJ2-5, reads NAGVMQNPRHLVRRRGQEARLRCSPMKGHSHVYWYRQLPEEGLKFMVYLQKENIIDESGMPKERFSAEFPKEGPSILRIQQVVRGDSAAYFCASSPPWDTQETQYFGPGTRLLVL.

The rearrangement uses TRBV19 and TRBJ1-1; 7 positions agree with TRBD1. The ends lost 7 bases at V and 5 bases at J; junction bases unmatched: 13. The germline gives CDR1 LNHDA, CDR2 SQIVND (reference sequence). CDR3 length: 15 amino acids. This CDR3 is CASIGQALFITEAFF. CDR3 coding DNA: TGTGCCAGTATTGGACAGGCTCTCTTTATTACTGAAGCTTTCTTT.

This chain connects TRBV19 to TRBJ1-1, with 11 bases lining up with TRBD1. Per germline, CDR1 LNHDA and CDR2 SQIVND (reference sequence). With 6 bases clipped from V and 11 bases from J, the junction kept 17 bases outside the gene matches. The CDR3 extends over 16 amino acids. In nucleotides, the CDR3 is TGTGCCAGTAGGAATATGGACAGGGGGCGTACGGCGGAGGCTTTCTTT. This codes for CASRNMDRGRTAEAFF. Full variable domain (rest looked up from reference TRBV19 and TRBJ1-1): DGGITQSPKYLFRKEGQNVTLSCEQNLNHDAMYWYRQDPGQGLRLIYYSQIVNDFQKGDIAEGYSVSREKKESFPLTVTSAQKNPTAFYLCASRNMDRGRTAEAFFGQGTRLTVV.

The chain uses TRBV21-1 and TRBJ2-1; the table assigns TRBD2, which was not confirmed against the DNA. TRBV21-1 has pseudogene status. CDR3 size: 16 residues. CDR3 in amino acids: CASSRDWTDIFNEQFF. The CDR3, as DNA: TGTGCCAGCAGCAGGGATTGGACTGACATATTCAATGAGCAGTTCTTC.

The J gene is TRBJ2-7, the V gene TRBV29-1; the D is unclear. V shed 7 bases and J shed 6 bases, with 22 bases lying between them. The CDR3 runs to 14 residues. Per germline, CDR1 SQVTM and CDR2 ANQGSEA. The CDR3 loop is CSALLALPLAEQYF. The CDR3 DNA follows: TGCAGCGCCTTATTAGCCCTCCCCTTAGCCGAGCAGTACTTC.

This clone was counted once. V and J are TRBV24-1 and TRBJ2-3; D gene ambiguous. The V gene lost 1 base and the J gene lost 6 bases, with 16 bases spanning the gap. The CDR3 extends over 16 amino acids. Germline assignment: CDR1 KGHDR and CDR2 SFDVKD. The CDR3 is CATSDFGSPRPDTQYF. The CDR3 nucleotides are TGTGCCACCAGTGATTTCGGGTCTCCTCGCCCGGATACGCAGTATTTT.

The chain joins TRBV6-5 to TRBJ2-1; 12 bases line up with TRBD2. This CDR3 has 16 residues. J lost 7 bases, V lost 0 bases, and 4 bases had no gene match. CDR1 and CDR2 (germline): MNHEY, SVGAGI. CDR3 bases: TGTGCCAGCAGTTACTCCGGGACTAGCGGGCAAAATGAGCAGTTCTTC. The encoded protein is CASSYSGTSGQNEQFF.

This CDR3 is CASSLGEVNYGYTF. The CDR3 DNA reads as TGTGCCAGCAGCTTAGGGGAGGTTAACTATGGCTACACCTTC. The chain joins TRBV7-9 to TRBJ1-2; D not certain. The CDR3 is 14 amino acids. Trimming left V 1 base short and J 1 base short, with 7 bases between. Germline-derived CDR1 and CDR2 are SEHNR and FQNEAQ (reference sequence). Full variable domain (rest looked up from reference TRBV7-9 and TRBJ1-2): DTGVSQNPRHKITKRGQNVTFRCDPISEHNRLYWYRQTLGQGPEFLTYFQNEAQLEKSRLLSDRFSAERPKGSFSTLEIQRTEQGDSAMYLCASSLGEVNYGYTFGSGTRLTVV.

The rearrangement joins TRBV19 to TRBJ1-5; D is uncertain. The CDR3 totals 13 residues. The germline CDR1 and CDR2 sequences are LNHDA and SQIVND (reference sequence). V gave up 8 bases and J gave up 5 bases, with 13 bases separating them. CDR3 residues: CASRPGADQPQHF. For the CDR3, the DNA is TGTGCCAGTCGCCCGGGCGCCGATCAGCCCCAGCATTTT.